This T cell receptor beta chain was sequenced during a study of T-cell memory formation after mild COVID-19 (dated by TCRdb to 2020 to 2023). General notes on the study: TCR sequence clusters from the two donors were found to be largely donor specific. In a couple of donors, T-cell clones that expanded and contracted after mild COVID-19 were tracked by sequencing TCRalpha and TCRbeta repertoires over time. The cohort comprised two young, previously healthy adult volunteers, one female and one male. Points the paper makes about the study in general: Whether the second-wave clones peaking on day 37 were SARS-CoV-2 specific was not confirmed. Contracting CD4+ clones were located mainly in the CM and EM memory subsets, whereas CD8+ clones were found to be enriched in EMRA. Clones that contracted from day 15 to 85 showed balanced CD4/CD8 phenotypes, whereas a second wave of clones that expanded from day 15 to 37 leaned towards CD4+. Some responding clones were found in pre-infection memory, which suggests that pre-existing cross-reactive memory T cells took part in the SARS-CoV-2 response. Only a couple of mild cases were covered in the study, and larger cohorts including severe cases with pre-infection samples were considered necessary.

TCRdb lists the instrument as Illumina NovaSeq 6000. cDNA libraries for TCRalpha and TCRbeta were prepared by 5'RACE using constant-segment primers, with sample barcodes and unique molecular identifiers added. Trizol reagent was used to extract RNA from every sample. The libraries were amplified in two PCR steps, and the second step added a second sample barcode and Illumina TruSeq adapters. Sequencing of libraries was performed on an Illumina NovaSeq with 2 x 150 bp paired-end reads. The authors' pipeline ran thus. With migec v1.2.7, reads were demultiplexed and then collapsed into UMI-guided consensus sequences. Using mixcr v2.1.11, the UMI consensuses were aligned to TRA and TRB V and J templates and assembled into clonotypes. Clonotypes were classified as expanded or contracted when called significant by both edgeR and NoisET, with noise models trained on biological replicates. edgeR calls used a false discovery rate-adjusted p below 0.01 and a log2 fold-change threshold of 1. PCA with hierarchical clustering of max-normalized trajectories of the 1000 most abundant clonotypes was used as exploratory dynamics analysis. The CD4 or CD8 phenotype of responding clones was assigned using the separately sequenced CD4+ and CD8+ repertoires. TCRdb reworked the public reads: Q25 trimming with fastp, MiXCR clone assembly, productive beta chains retained. Rows matching on CDR3 protein sequence are summarized as one entry with the most common DNA and genes. TCRdb, not the original authors, processed these V and J calls. Counted in this sample were about 170,000 distinct CDR3 sequences; approximately 13% of them appeared once. Of the sample, 3% to 4% is held by the ten largest clones.

Ficoll-Paque density gradient centrifugation was the method used to isolate PBMCs. The germline V gene (reference sequence) provides CDR1 SEHNR and CDR2 FQNEAQ. The CDR3 contains 15 residues, cysteine and phenylalanine counted. The kept DNA is CDR3 alone, 45 bases in frame from the first base. The germline ends are 16 bases apart after V is trimmed by 4 bases and J by 7 bases. This clonotype has a count of ten or more. Its antigen is currently not known. The sample holds no much larger clone one base away, and base qualities are not on file. The specimen sequenced was PBMCs or a T cell subset sorted from them (not recorded which). The receptor was isolated from a man younger than 35 who had mild COVID-19 (a few samples of this study predate the infection). The sample titles of this study are shuffled in the database, so cell type and time point are left out; the donor was told from shared clones. The chain joins TRBV7-9 to TRBJ1-4; confidence is insufficient to name the D gene. This receptor carries the CDR3 CASSSTRPRIEKLFF. Read as DNA, the sequence is TGTGCCAGCAGCTCCACCCGGCCGCGGATTGAAAAACTGTTTTTT.